A selection of T cell receptor beta chains follows, all from one sample in a study of OX40 agonist ivuxolimab in advanced cancers. Some clones are missing from TCRdb's copy, which holds only in-frame ones; the method was immunoSEQ multiplex PCR. The table lists 30,000 to 40,000 clones, roughly 80% of them singletons. The sequencing used CD4+ or CD8+ T cells sorted from blood, collected in a trial of the OX40 agonist ivuxolimab. The receptor set was obtained from an adult with an advanced solid tumor such as melanoma, head and neck, liver or kidney cancer. The conserved cysteine and the conserved F or W are not part of the CDR3 here. Size is omitted from some rows. Given values are once, few, many or a class for expanded clones.

NA | TRBV6-6 | ASSPTQIRYHGYT
NA | TRBV5-1 | ASSEGQGRYYGYT
NA | TRBV19 | ASSSPVDRAISSGNTIY
NA | TRBV10-1 | ASSTSDGGRQF
NA | TRBV5-1 | ASRTGGAGTNEKLF
NA | TRBV6-4 | ASSGTGTDAQY
NA | TRBV6-1 | ASSARTGANQPQH
once | TRBV14 | ASSQELRDYGYT
NA | TRBV21-1 | ARTGFHEQY
NA | TRBV9 | ASSPRGDGNQPQH
once | TRBV5-1 | ASSLGLYIQGKEAEAF
NA | TRBV30 | AWAKPRTVHGYT
NA | TRBV21-1 | ASSKARRRAYNEQF
NA | TRBV10-2 | ASSEDRLNTEAF
few | TRBV2 | ASREDRGRIYGYT
NA | TRBV29-1 | SVEDPDRGATNEKLF
NA | TRBV14 | ASSQEEGLFWDTQY
NA | TRBV28 | ASRARLAGVSYNEQF
NA | TRBV21-1 | ASSKALSGIISYEQY
few | TRBV2 | ASSVDRGVGQPQH
NA | TRBV27 | ASSLYTGPYEQY
NA | TRBV28 | ASSLYDRGPYEQY
few | TRBV2 | ASTLAGGQQETQY